This paragraph covers one T cell receptor beta chain sequence. The antigen is undetermined. The record originates from a study of blood T cells in healthy people across ages. On the study more broadly: About one barcoded beta molecule per two T cells was captured by template switching.

Germline V gene sequence: CDR1 SGHDT, CDR2 YYEEEE. V was pared by 4 bases and J by 6 bases, with 5 bases of the junction left unmatched. There are 14 residues in the CDR3. Study results and caveats: Naive and antigen-experienced cells were not separated, limiting conclusive comparison. Diversity estimates from one million T cells were considered underestimates.

It was with a sample-barcoded 5' primer and a J-beta primer mix that a second PCR of about 7 to 12 cycles was run. Tags on each cDNA molecule came from a template-switch adaptor with 12 random nucleotides. Using its own MiXCR run on the 5' RACE reads, TCRdb lists one record per CDR3 protein. Altogether about 1,600,000 distinct CDR3 sequences are present, about 43% being singletons, with the ten largest covering under 8%. The gene calls are TRBV5-6 and TRBJ2-5; 11 nucleotides align to TRBD2. Sequencing was done on a sample of blood. The source of this sequence is a woman aged 18-35 years in good health. CDR3 sequence: CASSPTSGIKTQYF. The CDR3 DNA reads TGTGCCAGCAGCCCGACTAGCGGGATAAAGACCCAGTACTTC.